This T cell receptor beta chain was identified in a study of OX40 agonist ivuxolimab in advanced cancers. Study background: The treatment was a fully human IgG2 OX40 agonist, ivuxolimab.

Only in-frame clones appear in the TCRdb table, and some are missing; sequencing was by immunoSEQ multiplex PCR. The sample has fewer than 50,000 clones, approximately 80% seen once. The CDR3 runs 16 residues. The germline CDR1 and CDR2 sequences are WNHNN and SYGVQD (reference sequence). With 4 bases clipped from V and 2 bases from J, the junction kept 5 bases outside the gene matches. The clonotype comes from an adult with an advanced solid tumor such as melanoma, head and neck, liver or kidney cancer. The chain combines TRBV10-1 with TRBJ2-2; TRBD1 matches at 9 bases. The starting material was CD4+ or CD8+ T cells sorted from blood, obtained in a trial of the OX40 agonist ivuxolimab. As DNA, the CDR3 is TGCGCCAGCAGTGGACGACAGGGGGGTAACACCGGGGAGCTGTTTTTT. As protein: CASSGRQGGNTGELFF.